Listed here is a single T cell receptor (beta chain). No antigen is known for it. This sample stems from a study of cytomegalovirus exposure and HLA in healthy donors. The study, taken as a whole, reports: Apart from CMV serostatus, no immune exposure information was available.

PCR primers comprised 60 Vbeta and 13 Jbeta primers. The protocol was immunoSEQ multiplex PCR, while the TCRdb copy is restricted to in-frame clones and leaves out a portion. The sample includes approximately 170,000 clones, approximately 81% of them seen just once. The germline CDR1 and CDR2 sequences are KGHSH and LQKENI. CDR3 length equals 14 residues. V lost 0 bases and J lost 0, with 2 bases in between. Sample: PBMCs. This chain joins TRBV18 and TRBJ2-2; D remains unclear. This receptor was taken from a male donor in good health and CMV-seronegative. In nucleotides, the CDR3 is TGTGCCAGCTCACCACCCACGAACACCGGGGAGCTGTTTTTT. It translates to CASSPPTNTGELFF.